This entry features one T cell receptor beta chain sequence. Sequencing used immunoSEQ multiplex PCR; TCRdb keeps in-frame clones, though not all of them. The sample has under 300,000 clones; 86% are singletons. These data belong to a study of blood T cell repertoires in COVID-19. Germline V gene sequence: CDR1 LNHDA, CDR2 SQIVND (reference sequence). V dropped 3 bases and J dropped 9; count of bases not matched to a gene: 7. The CDR3 consists of 15 residues. Material for sequencing was peripheral blood. The receptor's source is a woman in her 70s with COVID-19, enrolled during active disease. The gene calls are TRBV19 and TRBJ1-4, with TRBD1 matching over 10 bases. The CDR3 spells CASSIQGTGAKKLFF. DNA of the CDR3: TGTGCCAGTAGTATTCAGGGGACAGGGGCCAAAAAACTGTTTTTT. Filled out from reference TRBV19 and TRBJ1-4, the complete variable domain reads DGGITQSPKYLFRKEGQNVTLSCEQNLNHDAMYWYRQDPGQGLRLIYYSQIVNDFQKGDIAEGYSVSREKKESFPLTVTSAQKNPTAFYLCASSIQGTGAKKLFFGSGTQLSVL.